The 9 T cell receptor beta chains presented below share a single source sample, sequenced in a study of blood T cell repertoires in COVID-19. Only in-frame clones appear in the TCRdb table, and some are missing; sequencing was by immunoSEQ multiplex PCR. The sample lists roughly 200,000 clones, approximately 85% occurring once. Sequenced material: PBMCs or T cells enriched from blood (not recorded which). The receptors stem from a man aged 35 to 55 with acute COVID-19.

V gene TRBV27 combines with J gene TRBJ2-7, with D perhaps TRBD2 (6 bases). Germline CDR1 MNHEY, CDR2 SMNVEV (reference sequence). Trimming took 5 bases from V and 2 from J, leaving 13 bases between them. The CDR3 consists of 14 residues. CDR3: CASSPRGEAYEQYF. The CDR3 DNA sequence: TGTGCCAGCAGTCCCAGAGGGGAGGCCTACGAGCAGTACTTC.

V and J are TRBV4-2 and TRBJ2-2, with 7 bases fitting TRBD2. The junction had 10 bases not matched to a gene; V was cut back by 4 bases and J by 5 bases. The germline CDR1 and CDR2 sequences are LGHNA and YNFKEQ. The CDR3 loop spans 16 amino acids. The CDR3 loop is CASSRRTRIRTGELFF. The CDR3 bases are TGTGCCAGCAGCCGACGGACTAGGATTAGGACCGGGGAGCTGTTTTTT.

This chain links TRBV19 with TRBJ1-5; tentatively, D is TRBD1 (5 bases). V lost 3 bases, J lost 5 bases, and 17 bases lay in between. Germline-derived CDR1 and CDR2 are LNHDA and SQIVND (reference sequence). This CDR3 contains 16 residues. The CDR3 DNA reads TGTGCCAGTAGTATGAGGGACTCAAGGCCCGATCAGCCCCAGCATTTT. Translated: CASSMRDSRPDQPQHF. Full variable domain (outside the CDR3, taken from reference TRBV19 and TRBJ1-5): DGGITQSPKYLFRKEGQNVTLSCEQNLNHDAMYWYRQDPGQGLRLIYYSQIVNDFQKGDIAEGYSVSREKKESFPLTVTSAQKNPTAFYLCASSMRDSRPDQPQHFGDGTRLSIL.

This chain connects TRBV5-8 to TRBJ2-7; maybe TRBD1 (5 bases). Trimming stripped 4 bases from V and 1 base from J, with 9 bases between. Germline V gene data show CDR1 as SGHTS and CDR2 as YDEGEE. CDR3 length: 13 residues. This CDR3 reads CASSLQGSYEQYF. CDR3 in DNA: TGTGCCAGCAGCCTCCAGGGTTCCTACGAGCAGTACTTC.

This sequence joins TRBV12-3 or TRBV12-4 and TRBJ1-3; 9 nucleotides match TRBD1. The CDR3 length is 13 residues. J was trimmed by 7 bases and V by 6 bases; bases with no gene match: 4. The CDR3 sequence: CASRVTGGNTIYF. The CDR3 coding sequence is TGTGCCAGCAGAGTGACAGGGGGGAACACCATATATTTT.

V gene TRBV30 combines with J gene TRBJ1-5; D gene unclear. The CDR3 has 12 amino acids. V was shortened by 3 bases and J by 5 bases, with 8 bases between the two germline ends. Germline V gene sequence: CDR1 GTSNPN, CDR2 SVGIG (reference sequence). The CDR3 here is CAWSLPYQPQHF. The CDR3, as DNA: TGTGCCTGGAGCCTCCCTTATCAGCCCCAGCATTTT. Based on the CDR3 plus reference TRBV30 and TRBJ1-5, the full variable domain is SQTIHQWPATLVQPVGSPLSLECTVEGTSNPNLYWYRQAAGRGLQLLFYSVGIGQISSEVPQNLSASRPQDRQFILSSKKLLLSDSGFYLCAWSLPYQPQHFGDGTRLSIL.

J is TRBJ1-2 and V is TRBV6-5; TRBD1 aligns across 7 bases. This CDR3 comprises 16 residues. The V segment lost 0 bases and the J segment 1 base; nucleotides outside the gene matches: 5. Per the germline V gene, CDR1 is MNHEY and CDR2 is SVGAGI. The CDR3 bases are TGTGCCAGCAGTTACTCGGGGGCAGGGGGTAACTATGGCTACACCTTC. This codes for CASSYSGAGGNYGYTF.

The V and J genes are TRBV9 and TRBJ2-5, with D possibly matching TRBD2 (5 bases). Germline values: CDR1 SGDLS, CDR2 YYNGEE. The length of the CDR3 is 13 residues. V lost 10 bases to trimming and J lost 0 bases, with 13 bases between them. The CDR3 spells CASSRRDQETQYF. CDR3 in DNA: TGTGCCTCCTCCCGGCGGGACCAAGAGACCCAGTACTTC.

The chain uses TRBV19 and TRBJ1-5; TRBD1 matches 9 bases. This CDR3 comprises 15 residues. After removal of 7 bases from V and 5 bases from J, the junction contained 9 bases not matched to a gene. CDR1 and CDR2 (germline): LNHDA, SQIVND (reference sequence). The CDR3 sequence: CASTGTGIVDQPQHF. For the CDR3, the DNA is TGTGCCAGTACCGGGACAGGGATTGTGGATCAGCCCCAGCATTTT.